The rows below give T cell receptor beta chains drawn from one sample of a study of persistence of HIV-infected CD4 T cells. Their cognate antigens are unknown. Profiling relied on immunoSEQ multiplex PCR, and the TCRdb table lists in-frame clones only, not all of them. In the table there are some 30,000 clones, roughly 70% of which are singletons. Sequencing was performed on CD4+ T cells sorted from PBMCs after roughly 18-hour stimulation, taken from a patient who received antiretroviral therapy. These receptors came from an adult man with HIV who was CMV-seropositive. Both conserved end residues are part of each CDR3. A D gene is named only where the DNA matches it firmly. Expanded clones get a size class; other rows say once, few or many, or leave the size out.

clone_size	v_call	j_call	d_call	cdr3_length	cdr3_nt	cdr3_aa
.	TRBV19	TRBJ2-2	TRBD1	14	TGTGCCAGTAGGACACAGGGGGCCACCGGGGAGCTGTTTTTT	CASRTQGATGELFF
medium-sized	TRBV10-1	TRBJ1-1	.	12	TGCGCCAGTAGGGGGAGGAACACTGAAGCTTTCTTT	CASRGRNTEAFF
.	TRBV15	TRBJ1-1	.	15	TGTGCCACCAGCAGGGGAGGAGGATTGAACACTGAAGCTTTCTTT	CATSRGGGLNTEAFF
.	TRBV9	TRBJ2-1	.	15	TGTGCCAGCAGCGTAGGGGGGGCGTCCTACAATGAGCAGTTCTTC	CASSVGGASYNEQFF
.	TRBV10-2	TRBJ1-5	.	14	TGCGCCAGCAGTGAGTCGAACGGGAATCAGCCCCAGCATTTT	CASSESNGNQPQHF
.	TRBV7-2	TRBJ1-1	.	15	TGTGCCAGCAGCTTAGAGGGACAATGGGGCACTGAAGCTTTCTTT	CASSLEGQWGTEAFF
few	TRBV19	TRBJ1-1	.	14	TGTGCCAGCAAAATCGGGACCCCTAACACTGAAGCTTTCTTT	CASKIGTPNTEAFF
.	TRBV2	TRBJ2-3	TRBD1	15	TGTGCCAGCAGGTTGGACAGGATCTTTTCAGATACGCAGTATTTT	CASRLDRIFSDTQYF
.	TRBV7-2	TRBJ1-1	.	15	TGTGCCAGCAGCTTAGTTCGGGGGTTGAACACTGAAGCTTTCTTT	CASSLVRGLNTEAFF
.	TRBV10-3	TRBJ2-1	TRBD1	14	TGTGCCACCACGAGGGACAGGGGGTCGCATGAGCAGTTCTTC	CATTRDRGSHEQFF
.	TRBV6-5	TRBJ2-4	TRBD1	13	TGTGCCAGCAGGGGACAGGGACGAAACATTCAGTACTTC	CASRGQGRNIQYF
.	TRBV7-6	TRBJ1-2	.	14	TGTGCCAGCAGCCCCTCGGGGGGCGCCGTAGGCTACACCTTC	CASSPSGGAVGYTF
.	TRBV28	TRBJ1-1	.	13	TGTGCCAGCAGTCCCTCTTTAAGGGAAAGAGCTTTCTTT	CASSPSLRERAFF
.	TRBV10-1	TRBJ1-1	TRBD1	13	TGCGCCAGCAGTGATTCGACAGGGAGAGAAGCTTTCTTT	CASSDSTGREAFF
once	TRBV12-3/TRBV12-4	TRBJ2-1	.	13	TGTGCCAGCAGCCCCTCGAACTACAATGAGCAGTTCTTC	CASSPSNYNEQFF
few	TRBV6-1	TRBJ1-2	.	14	TGTGCCAGCAGTCAATACAGCACTAACTATGGCTACACCTTC	CASSQYSTNYGYTF
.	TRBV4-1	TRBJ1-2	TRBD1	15	TGCGCCAGCAGCCAAGAAAGGACAGGGCCGTATGGCTACACCTTC	CASSQERTGPYGYTF
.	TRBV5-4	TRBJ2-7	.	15	TGTGCCAGCAGCTTGGAGTGGGACATGACCTACGAGCAGTACTTC	CASSLEWDMTYEQYF
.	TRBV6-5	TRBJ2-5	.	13	TGTGCCAGCAATGTCCAGGGTTTGGAGACCCAGTACTTC	CASNVQGLETQYF
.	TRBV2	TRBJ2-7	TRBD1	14	TGTGCCAGCAGGCGGACAGGGGATTCCTACGAGCAGTACTTC	CASRRTGDSYEQYF
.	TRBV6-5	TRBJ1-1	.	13	TGTGCCAGCAGTCCCGAGAAGAACACTGAAGCTTTCTTT	CASSPEKNTEAFF
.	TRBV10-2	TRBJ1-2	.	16	TGCGCCAGCAGTGAGGGGACCCTTCTCCGCAACTATGGCTACACCTTC	CASSEGTLLRNYGYTF
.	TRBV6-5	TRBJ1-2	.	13	TGTGCCAGTGGTAGGTCAGGAGGTAACGGCTACACCTTC	CASGRSGGNGYTF
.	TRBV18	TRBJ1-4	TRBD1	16	TGTGCCAGCTCACCCTCCAGACAGGGTGGTAATGAAAAACTGTTTTTT	CASSPSRQGGNEKLFF
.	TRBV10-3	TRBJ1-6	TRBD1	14	TGTGCCATCAGCGACAGGGGTGATAATTCACCCCTCCACTTT	CAISDRGDNSPLHF
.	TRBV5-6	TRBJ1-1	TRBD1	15	TGTGCCAGCAGCTTGGGTCAGGGGGGCCGGGGTGAAGCTTTCTTT	CASSLGQGGRGEAFF
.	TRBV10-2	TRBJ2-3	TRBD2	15	TGCGCCAGCAGTACCGCGGGGGACAGCACAGATACGCAGTATTTT	CASSTAGDSTDTQYF
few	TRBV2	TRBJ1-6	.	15	TGTGCCAGCACCTCTGACGGAGCCTATAATTCACCCCTCCACTTT	CASTSDGAYNSPLHF
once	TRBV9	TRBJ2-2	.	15	TGTGCCAGCAGCCCGCCGGGACATAACACCGGGGAGCTGTTTTTT	CASSPPGHNTGELFF
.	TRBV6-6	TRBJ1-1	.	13	TGTGCCAGCAGTTTGCAGGGGAACACTGAAGCTTTCTTT	CASSLQGNTEAFF
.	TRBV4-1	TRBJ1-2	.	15	TGCGCCAGCAGCCAAGATCAGACAGTTAACTATGGCTACACCTTC	CASSQDQTVNYGYTF
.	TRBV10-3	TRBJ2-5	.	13	TGTGCCATCAGTTCCGGGCCAAGAGAGACCCAGTACTTC	CAISSGPRETQYF
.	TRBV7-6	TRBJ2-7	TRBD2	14	TGTGCCAGCAGCTCTAGCGGGGGGGCTTCCGAGCAGTACTTC	CASSSSGGASEQYF
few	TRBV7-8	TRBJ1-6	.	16	TGTGCCAGCAGCCCCTCAGCGGGCAGGGGATACTCACCCCTCCACTTT	CASSPSAGRGYSPLHF
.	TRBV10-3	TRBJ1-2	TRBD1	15	TGTGCCTCTCTGATGGGACAGCCGGGAAACTATGGCTACACCTTC	CASLMGQPGNYGYTF
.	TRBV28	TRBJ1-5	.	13	TGTGCCAGCAGGCGACAGGGCAATCAGCCCCAGCATTTT	CASRRQGNQPQHF
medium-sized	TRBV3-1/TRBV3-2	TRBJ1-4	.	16	TGTGCCAGCAGCCAAGCCCCTCAGGGGATCAATGAAAAACTGTTTTTT	CASSQAPQGINEKLFF
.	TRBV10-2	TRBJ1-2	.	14	TGCGCCAGCAGTGAGTTGGGGGGGATGGGCGGCTACACCTTC	CASSELGGMGGYTF
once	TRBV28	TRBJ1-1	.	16	TGTGCCAGCACCCCATCCCCCCCGGCGCGAGACACTGAAGCTTTCTTT	CASTPSPPARDTEAFF
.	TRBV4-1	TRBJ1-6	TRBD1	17	TGCGCCAGCAGCCAAGGGGGGAGGACAGGGCGTAATTCACCCCTCCACTTT	CASSQGGRTGRNSPLHF
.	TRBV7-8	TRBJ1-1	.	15	TGTGCCAGCAGCTTAGTCGGGGGGATGAACACTGAAGCTTTCTTT	CASSLVGGMNTEAFF
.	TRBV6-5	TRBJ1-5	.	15	TGTGCCAGCAGCCCCCGAGGCCGGGGCAATCAGCCCCAGCATTTT	CASSPRGRGNQPQHF
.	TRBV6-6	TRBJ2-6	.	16	TGTGCCAGCAGCGTAACAGGGACCTCTGGGGCCAACGTCCTGACTTTC	CASSVTGTSGANVLTF
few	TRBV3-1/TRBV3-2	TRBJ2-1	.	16	TGTGCCAGCAGCCAAGTTGGCCGGGGGCCTTACAATGAGCAGTTCTTC	CASSQVGRGPYNEQFF
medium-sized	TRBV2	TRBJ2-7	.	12	TGTGCCAGCCGGGACAACAGATACGAGCAGTACTTC	CASRDNRYEQYF